One and the same sample provided the 15 T cell receptor beta chains below, sequenced in a study of CD8 T cells in Susac syndrome. Reverse transcription of roughly 0.45 to 1 ug RNA was performed with random hexamers. TCRdb reprocessed the immunoSEQ multiplex PCR reads with MiXCR, giving one entry per CDR3 protein. This sample has around 230,000 distinct CDR3 sequences; about 96% occur once, and the top ten carry 0.085% to 0.095%. Source material: CD4+ T cells from PBMCs. The source is a human donor with multiple sclerosis.

This chain joins TRBV29-1 and TRBJ1-1; D perhaps matches TRBD1 (6 bases). The CDR3 is 13 amino acids. Germline loops: CDR1 SQVTM, CDR2 ANQGSEA. Trimming removed 2 bases at V and 4 bases at J, with 11 bases between. The CDR3 loop is CSVESQGFTEAFF. For the CDR3, the DNA is TGCAGCGTTGAAAGTCAGGGGTTCACTGAAGCTTTCTTT. Supplemented by reference TRBV29-1 and TRBJ1-1, the full variable domain reads SAVISQKPSRDICQRGTSLTIQCQVDSQVTMMFWYRQQPGQSLTLIATANQGSEATYESGFVIDKFPISRPNLTFSTLTVSNMSPEDSSIYLCSVESQGFTEAFFGQGTRLTVV.

V and J are TRBV13 and TRBJ2-7, with D perhaps assigned TRBD1 or TRBD2 (5 bases each). The CDR3 contains 14 residues. V was clipped by 5 bases and J by 7 bases, with 18 bases between them. CDR1 and CDR2 from the germline V gene are PRHDT and FYEKMQ (reference sequence). The CDR3 bases are TGTGCCAGCAGCCAGGGCGGCGGGCCCGGAGAGCAGTACTTC. Translation: CASSQGGGPGEQYF.

This chain links TRBV3-1 with TRBJ2-1, with 10 nucleotides matching TRBD1. The CDR3 sequence is 15 residues long. J gave up 5 bases and V 5 bases, and 6 bases lay outside the gene matches. Germline CDR1 is LGHDT and CDR2 is YNNKEL (reference sequence). Here the CDR3 DNA reads TGTGCCAGCAGCTACTCCGGGACAGGGGACAATGAGCAGTTCTTC. As protein: CASSYSGTGDNEQFF.

The chain combines TRBV29-1 with TRBJ1-1, with 7 bases lining up with TRBD1. V lost 7 bases to trimming and J lost 4 bases; unmatched junction nucleotides: 6. CDR3 length: 12 residues. Germline lookup yields CDR1 SQVTM and CDR2 ANQGSEA. CDR3 residues: CSGASGGTEAFF. The CDR3 region has the DNA TGCAGCGGGGCCTCAGGGGGCACTGAAGCTTTCTTT.

The chain has TRBV13 and TRBJ2-6; D unresolved. This CDR3 region has 17 residues. In germline, CDR1 is PRHDT, CDR2 FYEKMQ (reference sequence). Trimming shortened V by 9 bases and J by 0 bases, and 18 bases separated the two germline ends. CDR3 sequence: CASRPSWKNSGANVLTF. The CDR3 DNA follows: TGTGCCAGTCGACCTTCATGGAAAAACTCTGGGGCCAACGTCCTGACTTTC.

The CDR3 sequence is CASSQFLPTSYYNEQFF. The CDR3 DNA reads as TGTGCCAGCAGCCAATTTCTGCCGACGAGTTACTACAATGAGCAGTTCTTC. This rearrangement joins TRBV4-2 to TRBJ2-1, with unresolved D. The CDR3 runs 17 residues. CDR1 is LGHNA and CDR2 is YNFKEQ in the germline V gene. V was clipped by 2 bases and J by 3 bases, with 17 bases between them.

The J gene is TRBJ2-7, the V gene TRBV15; D remains ambiguous. CDR1 is LNHNV and CDR2 is YYDKDF in the germline V gene (reference sequence). This CDR3 has 13 amino acids. V was shortened by 1 base and J by 5 bases, with 9 bases between the two germline ends. The CDR3 loop is CATSRGYSDEQYF. CDR3 in DNA: TGTGCCACCAGCAGAGGATACTCGGACGAGCAGTACTTC. The entire variable domain, with the rest obtained from reference TRBV15 and TRBJ2-7, is as follows: DAMVIQNPRYQVTQFGKPVTLSCSQTLNHNVMYWYQQKSSQAPKLLFHYYDKDFNNEADTPDNFQSRRPNTSFCFLDIRSPGLGDTAMYLCATSRGYSDEQYFGPGTRLTVT.

The chain links TRBV20-1 to TRBJ2-6; the D gene is possibly TRBD1 (5 bases). V shed 1 base and J shed 3 bases, with 13 bases lying between them. The CDR3 contains 16 residues. The germline gives CDR1 DFQATT, CDR2 SNEGSKA (reference sequence). DNA of the CDR3: TGCAGTGCTAGAGTTGCCCAGGGTAGTGGGGCCAACGTCCTGACTTTC. This translates into CSARVAQGSGANVLTF.

The chain links TRBV3-1 to TRBJ1-2; the match to TRBD1 covers 7 bases. With V trimmed by 4 bases and J by 8 bases, 4 bases remained unmatched. CDR1 and CDR2 (germline): LGHDT, YNNKEL (reference sequence). This CDR3 is built from 12 residues. The CDR3 reads CASSPGQAGYTF. DNA of the CDR3: TGTGCCAGCAGCCCCGGACAGGCGGGCTACACCTTC.

This chain links TRBV23-1 with TRBJ2-7, with no clear D. TRBV23-1 is an ORF, with its function uncertain. Trimming removed 0 bases from V and 6 bases from J, with 9 bases in between. The CDR3 totals 13 residues. CDR3 loop: CASSQSAVREQYF. CDR3 coding DNA: TGCGCCAGCAGTCAATCAGCCGTACGCGAGCAGTACTTC.

The V call is TRBV10-3, the J call TRBJ2-1; 9 bases are shared with TRBD2. Germline lookup yields CDR1 ENHRY and CDR2 SYGVKD. The CDR3 extends over 13 amino acids. V dropped 7 bases and J dropped 4; count of bases not matched to a gene: 2. The CDR3 DNA is TGTGCCATCACTAGCGGGACGTACAATGAGCAGTTCTTC. Protein: CAITSGTYNEQFF.

This clonotype was found once. V gene TRBV28 combines with J gene TRBJ2-5, with D perhaps assigned TRBD1 or TRBD2 (5 bases each). CDR3 length: 14 amino acids. V shed 4 bases and J shed 4 bases, with 13 bases lying between them. Germline V gene data show CDR1 as MDHEN and CDR2 as SYDVKM. The CDR3: CASSSGTIGETQYF. CDR3 coding DNA: TGTGCCAGCAGTTCGGGGACGATCGGAGAGACCCAGTACTTC.

The chain employs TRBV2 and TRBJ1-5; no firm D call. The CDR3 covers 13 residues. CDR1 is SNHLY, CDR2 FYNNEI, per germline. V was cut by 7 bases and J by 4 bases, with 11 bases left in between. The CDR3 is CASKIEGNQPQHF. CDR3 DNA: TGTGCCAGCAAAATAGAGGGAAATCAGCCCCAGCATTTT.

This chain connects TRBV14 to TRBJ2-7; 7 bases align to TRBD1. V shed 4 bases, J shed 7 bases, and the junction held 13 bases outside the gene matches. The CDR3 spans 15 residues. Germline lookup yields CDR1 SGHDN and CDR2 FVKESK. The CDR3 region has the DNA TGTGCCAGCAGCCCTTATATGGACAGGCATAGGGAGCAGTACTTC. This codes for CASSPYMDRHREQYF.

V usage is TRBV3-1 and J usage is TRBJ1-4, with a possible D match to TRBD1 (5 bases). The CDR3 runs to 17 residues. Trimming removed 0 bases from V and 3 bases from J, with 14 bases in between. Germline CDR1 and CDR2: LGHDT and YNNKEL (reference sequence). The CDR3 loop reads CASSQDRQGRANEKLFF. DNA for the CDR3: TGTGCCAGCAGCCAAGATAGGCAGGGTCGAGCTAATGAAAAACTGTTTTTT.